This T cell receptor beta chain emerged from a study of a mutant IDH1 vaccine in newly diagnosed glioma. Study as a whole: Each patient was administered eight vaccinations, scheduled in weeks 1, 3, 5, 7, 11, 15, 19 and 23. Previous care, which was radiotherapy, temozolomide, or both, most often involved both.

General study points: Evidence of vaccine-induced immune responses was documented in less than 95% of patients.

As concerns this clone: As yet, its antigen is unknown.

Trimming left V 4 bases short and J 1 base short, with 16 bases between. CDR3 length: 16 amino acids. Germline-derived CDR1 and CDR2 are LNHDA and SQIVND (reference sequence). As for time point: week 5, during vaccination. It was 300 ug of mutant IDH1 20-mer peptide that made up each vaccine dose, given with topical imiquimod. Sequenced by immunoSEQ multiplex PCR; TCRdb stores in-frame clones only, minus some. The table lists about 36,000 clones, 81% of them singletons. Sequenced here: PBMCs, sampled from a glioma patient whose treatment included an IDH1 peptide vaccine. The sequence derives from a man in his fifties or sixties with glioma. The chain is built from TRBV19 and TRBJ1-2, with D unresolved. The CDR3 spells CASSNRQRSFNYGYTF. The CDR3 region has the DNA TGTGCCAGTAGTAATCGCCAGAGATCCTTTAACTATGGCTACACCTTC.